The 18 T cell receptor beta chains given below trace back to one sample, sequenced in a study of OX40 agonist ivuxolimab in advanced cancers. Profiled with immunoSEQ multiplex PCR; TCRdb holds only in-frame clones, not every one. The sample yields around 15,000 clones, about 86% seen once. The sequencing used CD4+ or CD8+ T cells sorted from blood, collected in a trial of the OX40 agonist ivuxolimab. Receptors were obtained from an adult with an advanced solid tumor such as melanoma, head and neck, liver or kidney cancer.

The chain is built from TRBV15 and TRBJ2-1; D unresolved. This CDR3 comprises 14 residues. V was cut by 0 bases and J by 10 bases, with 13 bases left in between. CDR1 and CDR2 (germline): LNHNV, YYDKDF (reference sequence). The CDR3 reads CATSRDLAVGEQFF. The CDR3 DNA reads as TGTGCCACCAGCAGAGATTTGGCAGTTGGGGAGCAGTTCTTC. The full variable domain, rest sourced from reference TRBV15 and TRBJ2-1, is DAMVIQNPRYQVTQFGKPVTLSCSQTLNHNVMYWYQQKSSQAPKLLFHYYDKDFNNEADTPDNFQSRRPNTSFCFLDIRSPGLGDTAMYLCATSRDLAVGEQFFGPGTRLTVL.

This chain joins TRBV11-2 and TRBJ2-7, with D hard to call. Per germline, CDR1 SGHAT and CDR2 FQNNGV. The CDR3 sequence is 15 residues long. V shed 4 bases and J shed 3 bases, with 16 bases lying between them. The CDR3 sequence: CASSSVASANYEQYF. The CDR3 DNA follows: TGTGCCAGCAGCTCAGTCGCCTCGGCAAACTACGAGCAGTACTTC. Full variable domain (outside the CDR3, taken from reference TRBV11-2 and TRBJ2-7): EAGVAQSPRYKIIEKRQSVAFWCNPISGHATLYWYQQILGQGPKLLIQFQNNGVVDDSQLPKDRFSAERLKGVDSTLKIQPAKLEDSAVYLCASSSVASANYEQYFGPGTRLTVT.

This clone was found once. V is TRBV6-6 and J is TRBJ2-7; a weak D match, TRBD2 (6 bases). The germline V gene has CDR1 MNHNY and CDR2 SVGAGI (reference sequence). The V end was cut by 0 bases, the J end by 1 base, with 13 bases between. The CDR3 consists of 16 residues. This CDR3 reads CASSYSAGPKSYEQYF. The CDR3 DNA reads as TGTGCCAGCAGTTACTCGGCGGGACCCAAATCCTACGAGCAGTACTTC.

The J gene is TRBJ2-5, the V gene TRBV28; a weak D match, TRBD1 (6 bases). Looked up from germline, CDR1 is MDHEN and CDR2 is SYDVKM. V was cut by 2 bases and J by 10 bases, with 23 bases left in between. The CDR3 sequence is 16 residues long. In DNA form, the CDR3 reads TGTGCCAGCAGTTTACCGACGCGACAGGCCTCAAAGGGCCAGTACTTC. This encodes CASSLPTRQASKGQYF.

The J gene is TRBJ2-1, the V gene TRBV18, with 7 bases matching TRBD2. The V and J ends lost 3 bases and 0 bases, in that order; junction bases with no gene match: 11. CDR3 length: 18 residues. The germline V gene has CDR1 KGHSH and CDR2 LQKENI. As DNA, the CDR3 is TGTGCCAGCTCACCGGCCCCCGGGCGGGGGAGCTCCTACAATGAGCAGTTCTTC. Translated, it gives CASSPAPGRGSSYNEQFF. Filled out from reference TRBV18 and TRBJ2-1, the complete variable domain reads NAGVMQNPRHLVRRRGQEARLRCSPMKGHSHVYWYRQLPEEGLKFMVYLQKENIIDESGMPKERFSAEFPKEGPSILRIQQVVRGDSAAYFCASSPAPGRGSSYNEQFFGPGTRLTVL.

This chain uses TRBV30 with TRBJ1-5; a possible D gene is TRBD1 (5 bases). This CDR3 is 15 amino acids long. In germline, CDR1 is GTSNPN, CDR2 SVGIG (reference sequence). V lost 1 base to trimming and J lost 6 bases, with 16 bases between them. The CDR3 DNA reads TGTGCCTGGAGTGCCAGGGTGGGCACGGGTCAGCCCCAGCATTTT. It translates to CAWSARVGTGQPQHF.

The V and J genes are TRBV7-6 and TRBJ2-7; the match to TRBD2 covers 12 bases. Per the germline V gene, CDR1 is SGHVS and CDR2 is FNYEAQ. Trimming cost V 4 bases and J 8 bases; bases outside gene matches: 9. There are 15 residues in the CDR3. The CDR3 loop reads CASSSAAGLAGQQYF. The CDR3 nucleotides are TGTGCCAGCAGCTCCGCGGCGGGACTAGCGGGTCAGCAGTACTTC.

This rearrangement joins TRBV7-2 to TRBJ1-5; 7 bases match TRBD1. Germline V gives CDR1 SGHTA, CDR2 FQGNSA. Trimming cost V 3 bases and J 1 base; bases outside gene matches: 6. The CDR3 consists of 16 residues. The CDR3 protein is CASSLSRGASNQPQHF. DNA of the CDR3: TGTGCCAGCAGCTTGAGCAGGGGGGCCAGCAATCAGCCCCAGCATTTT.

This chain connects TRBV27 to TRBJ2-7; D is ambiguous. The germline gives CDR1 MNHEY, CDR2 SMNVEV (reference sequence). The CDR3 contains 14 residues. Trimming left V 4 bases short and J 0 bases short, with 10 bases between. The CDR3 nucleotides are TGTGCCAGCAGTTCACGCGAATTCTCCTACGAGCAGTACTTC. This codes for CASSSREFSYEQYF.

The chain has TRBV28 and TRBJ2-5, with D possibly TRBD2 on 5 matching bases. Trimming removed 5 bases from V and 4 bases from J, with 8 bases in between. CDR1 and CDR2 from the germline V gene are MDHEN and SYDVKM. The CDR3 is 12 residues long. CDR3 amino acids: CASSQRGETQYF. The CDR3 coding sequence is TGTGCCAGCAGTCAACGGGGAGAGACCCAGTACTTC.

This CDR3 is CASRAGTGDSDTQYF. CDR3 sequence (DNA): TGTGCCAGCAGAGCCGGGACAGGGGATTCAGATACGCAGTATTTT. This chain connects TRBV2 to TRBJ2-3; 10 bases agree with TRBD1. In germline, CDR1 is SNHLY, CDR2 FYNNEI. CDR3 length: 15 residues. The V and J ends lost 6 bases and 4 bases, in that order; junction bases with no gene match: 7.

In nucleotides, the CDR3 is TGTGCCAGCAGCGTTGCGGCTAGCGGAAGGGGAAATGAGCAGTTCTTC. Translation: CASSVAASGRGNEQFF. This chain uses TRBV28 with TRBJ2-1, with 7 bases fitting TRBD2. This CDR3 comprises 16 residues. With V trimmed by 6 bases and J by 7 bases, 15 bases remained unmatched. Germline assignment: CDR1 MDHEN and CDR2 SYDVKM.

In its sample, this clone was seen a few times. The V call is TRBV19, the J call TRBJ1-2; 7 bases align to TRBD1. Losses at the gene ends were 7 bases for V and 5 bases for J; bases not matched to a gene: 4. This CDR3 is built from 12 residues. The V gene's germline CDR1 is LNHDA and CDR2 SQIVND (reference sequence). This chain's CDR3 is CASTDRAYGYTF. CDR3 DNA sequence: TGTGCCAGTACCGACAGGGCGTATGGCTACACCTTC.

The chain combines TRBV5-1 with TRBJ2-3; 7 bases fit TRBD1. CDR3 length: 14 residues. CDR1 is SGHRS, CDR2 YFSETQ, per germline. V shed 4 bases and J 5 bases; nucleotides not matched to a gene: 7. For the CDR3, the DNA is TGCGCCAGCAGCCGCGACACAGGGGAAGATACGCAGTATTTT. It is translated as CASSRDTGEDTQYF. The entire variable domain, with the rest obtained from reference TRBV5-1 and TRBJ2-3, is as follows: KAGVTQTPRYLIKTRGQQVTLSCSPISGHRSVSWYQQTPGQGLQFLFEYFSETQRNKGNFPGRFSGRQFSNSRSEMNVSTLELGDSALYLCASSRDTGEDTQYFGPGTRLTVL.

The chain links TRBV7-8 to TRBJ1-5; D ambiguous. V shed 1 base and J shed 4 bases, with 8 bases lying between them. The CDR3 loop spans 14 amino acids. CDR1 and CDR2 from the germline V gene are SGHVS and FQNEAQ. DNA of the CDR3: TGTGCCAGCAGCTTAGGGCGGCAAAATCAGCCCCAGCATTTT. It codes for CASSLGRQNQPQHF.

This chain joins TRBV6-6 and TRBJ2-7, with 7 positions matching TRBD2. The V gene end was trimmed by 0 bases and the J gene end by 0 bases; junction bases not matched to a gene: 5. CDR1 is MNHNY and CDR2 is SVGAGI in the germline V gene (reference sequence). The CDR3 spans 16 residues. CDR3 in amino acids: CASSYSGSGASYEQYF. CDR3 DNA: TGTGCCAGCAGTTACTCGGGAAGCGGGGCCTCCTACGAGCAGTACTTC.

The chain uses TRBV6-5 and TRBJ2-1; no reliable D call. Between the trimmed V and J ends, which lost 6 bases and 10 bases, there was a span of 10 bases. The CDR3 contains 11 residues. Germline V gene sequence: CDR1 MNHEY, CDR2 SVGAGI. The CDR3 DNA is TGTGCCAGCAGGGGTCCTACGGAGCAGTTCTTC. Encoded protein: CASRGPTEQFF.

This sequence joins TRBV20-1 and TRBJ2-7; D remains unclear. There are 11 residues in the CDR3. Germline assignment: CDR1 DFQATT and CDR2 SNEGSKA (reference sequence). The ends were cut back, 4 bases at V and 6 bases at J, with 10 bases in the middle. CDR3 residues: CSAMAGREQYF. Here the CDR3 DNA reads TGCAGTGCTATGGCAGGCCGCGAGCAGTACTTC.